This TCR beta chain was identified in a study of T-cell memory formation after mild COVID-19 (dated by TCRdb to the early 2020s). Regarding the research as a whole: Most TCR sequence clusters were specific to one of the two donors. T-cell clones expanding and contracting after mild COVID-19 in two donors were tracked by longitudinal TCRalpha and TCRbeta repertoire sequencing. The cohort was made up of two young adult volunteers, one female and one male, who were previously healthy. Points the paper makes about the study in general: Some responding clones were detected in pre-infection memory, suggesting pre-existing cross-reactive memory T cells joined the SARS-CoV-2 response. From day 15 to 85, contracting clones showed balanced CD4/CD8 phenotypes, whereas a second wave of clones that expanded from day 15 to 37 leaned towards CD4+. The study covered only a couple of mild cases, and larger cohorts including severe cases with pre-infection samples were considered necessary. Contracting CD4+ clones turned up mainly in the CM and EM memory subsets, whereas EMRA was where CD8+ clones were enriched. Whether the second-wave clones peaking on day 37 were SARS-CoV-2 specific was not confirmed.

Sequenced using an Illumina NovaSeq 6000. cDNA libraries for TCRalpha and TCRbeta were prepared by 5'RACE using constant-segment primers, with sample barcodes and unique molecular identifiers added. Trizol reagent was used to extract RNA from every sample. Amplification of the libraries took two PCR steps, and the second step added a second sample barcode plus Illumina TruSeq adapters. Libraries were sequenced on an Illumina NovaSeq with 2 x 150 bp paired-end reads. Turning to the authors' computational methods: With migec v1.2.7, reads were demultiplexed and then collapsed into UMI-guided consensus sequences. Using mixcr v2.1.11, UMI consensuses were aligned to TRA and TRB V and J templates and then assembled into clonotypes. A clonotype was counted as expanded or contracted only when both edgeR and NoisET called the clonotype significant, with the noise models trained on biological replicates. For edgeR calls, a false discovery rate-adjusted p below 0.01 and a log2 fold-change threshold of 1 were applied. As an exploratory analysis of dynamics, PCA with hierarchical clustering was applied to max-normalized trajectories of the 1000 most abundant clonotypes. Each responding clone was given a CD4 or CD8 phenotype based on the CD4+ and CD8+ repertoires, which had been sequenced separately. The public sequencing data were trimmed at Q25 with fastp and processed into clonotypes with MiXCR by TCRdb, which kept only in-frame beta chains. CDR3 protein sequences are deduplicated, and each keeps its most common genes and DNA. These V and J calls are TCRdb output, not the study's own analysis. The sample includes 390,000 or so distinct CDR3 sequences, with about 15% observed a single time. The ten largest clones add up to 20% to 25% of the sample.

With respect to this clonotype: Its cognate antigen has yet to be identified. Base quality data are lacking; no much larger clone is found one base away.

The junction carries 7 bases between V and J, which are trimmed by 4 bases and 0 bases respectively. CDR1 MDHEN and CDR2 SYDVKM were looked up in the germline V gene. From cysteine to phenylalanine, the CDR3 is 14 amino acids long. The CDR3 DNA has 42 bases and is translated from base 1. PBMCs were isolated by Ficoll-Paque density gradient centrifugation. The sequence came from a man between 18 and 29 years old who had mild COVID-19 (a few samples of this study predate the infection). The sample titles of this study are shuffled in the database, so cell type and time point are left out; the donor was told from shared clones. The sequencing input was PBMCs or a T cell subset sorted from them (not recorded which). Here the chain combines TRBV28 and TRBJ2-4, with the D gene not confidently named. The nucleotide sequence is given as TGTGCCAGCAGTTCCCTTGGAGCCAAAAACATTCAGTACTTC. This yields the protein CASSSLGAKNIQYF.